This T cell receptor beta chain was sequenced in a study of cytomegalovirus exposure and HLA in healthy donors. Study-wide results and caveats: The study labeled roughly 160 TCR beta chains cytomegalovirus-associated. Associated with HLA alleles at 0.05 false discovery rate in a later analysis were 17,000 or so TCR beta sequences.

PCR amplification relied on 60 Vbeta primers (plus 13 Jbeta primers). The assay was immunoSEQ multiplex PCR, and TCRdb's table has in-frame clones only and misses some. The table has about 90,000 clones, 65% to 85% seen once. This CDR3 comprises 14 residues. Germline V gives CDR1 MDHEN, CDR2 SYDVKM. Trimming shortened V by 3 bases and J by 5 bases, and 11 bases separated the two germline ends. This clone was seen only a few times. Its antigen is not identified. The chain uses TRBV28 and TRBJ1-3; the D gene is possibly TRBD1 (5 bases). The sequence derives from a man aged 30 to 45 in good health and CMV-seronegative. The sample taken for sequencing was PBMCs. Here the CDR3 DNA reads TGTGCCAGCAGTTTTCAGGGATCGAGAAACACCATATATTTT. Translated: CASSFQGSRNTIYF.